The text below deals with one T cell receptor (beta chain). Its matching antigen is unknown. This entry is derived from a study of beta chain features in type 1 diabetes. Study in general: Examination of sorted cells across all samples involved more than 85,000,000 cells.

Whole-study findings and limits: Across all four CD4+ subsets, people with type 1 diabetes showed modestly shorter TCRB CDR3s. Diminished insertions and augmented deletions at VDJ junctions characterized type 1 diabetes patients. Compared with healthy donors, patients appeared to share more similar naive, central memory and regulatory TCRB repertoires. Cells with high TCR expression could be over-represented by cDNA sequencing.

Expressed TCRB transcripts were sequenced because the entire RNA isolate underwent reverse transcription. Only in-frame clones appear in the TCRdb table, and some are missing; sequencing was by immunoSEQ multiplex PCR. The sample includes around 710,000 clones, around an eighth of them seen just once. Germline CDR1 and CDR2: SGHRS and YFSETQ. The CDR3 is made up of 16 amino acids. Deletions cut 0 bases from V and 5 bases from J, with 12 bases between. The specimen sequenced was naive CD4+ T cells from blood. This chain joins TRBV5-1 and TRBJ1-6, with D maybe TRBD1 (5 bases). This sequence originates from a man aged 25-45 years with type 1 diabetes. CDR3 amino acids: CASSLAGGWDNSPLHF. CDR3 nucleotide sequence: TGCGCCAGCAGCTTGGCTGGGGGTTGGGATAATTCACCCCTCCACTTT.